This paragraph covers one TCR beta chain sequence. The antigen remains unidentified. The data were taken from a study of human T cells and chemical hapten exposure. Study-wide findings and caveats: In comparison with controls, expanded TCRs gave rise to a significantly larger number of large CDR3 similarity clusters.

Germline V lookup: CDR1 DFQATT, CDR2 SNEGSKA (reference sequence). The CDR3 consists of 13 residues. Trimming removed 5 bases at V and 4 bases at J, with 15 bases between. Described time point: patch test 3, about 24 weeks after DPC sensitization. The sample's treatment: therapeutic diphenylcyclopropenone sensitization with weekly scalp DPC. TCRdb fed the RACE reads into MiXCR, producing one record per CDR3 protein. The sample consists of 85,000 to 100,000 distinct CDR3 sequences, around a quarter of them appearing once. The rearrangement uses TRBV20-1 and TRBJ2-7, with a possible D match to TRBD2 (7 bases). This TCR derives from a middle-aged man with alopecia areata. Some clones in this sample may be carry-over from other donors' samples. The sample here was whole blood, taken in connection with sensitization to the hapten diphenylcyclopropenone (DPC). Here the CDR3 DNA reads TGCAGTGCTCCGGCCAAGGGGGGGTACGAGCAGTACTTC. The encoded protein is CSAPAKGGYEQYF.